A single sample gave rise to the 18 T cell receptor beta chains below, sequenced in a study of identical twins (dated by TCRdb to 2016 to 2018). The library was obtained by 5' RACE. Sequencing was performed on an Illumina HiSeq 2000. TCRdb reworked the public reads: Q25 trimming with fastp, MiXCR clone assembly, productive beta chains retained. Merged by CDR3 protein, the rows form single entries marked with the most common genes and DNA. In this sample the table shows some 1,700,000 distinct CDR3 sequences, around 29% of which occur a single time. In total, the top ten clones hold 0.25% to 0.3% of the sample. The sequencing sample was made of cord blood. The receptors come from a newborn girl in good health.

This clonotype was observed many times. The chain has TRBV5-1 and TRBJ2-7; D gene uncertain. The V gene lost 1 base and the J gene lost 3 bases, with 8 bases spanning the gap. The germline gives CDR1 SGHRS, CDR2 YFSETQ. CDR3 length equals 13 residues. CDR3 nucleotides: TGCGCCAGCAGCTTGAGGGCCAACTACGAGCAGTACTTC. Translating it yields CASSLRANYEQYF.

This chain links TRBV20-1 with TRBJ1-2, with 9 bases aligning to TRBD1. Germline lookup yields CDR1 DFQATT and CDR2 SNEGSKA (reference sequence). The CDR3 covers 15 residues. J lost 3 bases, V lost 3 bases, and 8 bases had no gene match. Here the CDR3 DNA reads TGCAGTGCTAGCGGGACAGGGAGACAGGACTATGGCTACACCTTC. Amino acid sequence: CSASGTGRQDYGYTF.

With respect to this clonotype: A much larger clone differs by one base, so this may be a read error. The chain links TRBV24-1 to TRBJ2-5; no reliable D call. Germline V gene sequence: CDR1 KGHDR, CDR2 SFDVKD. V gave up 3 bases and J gave up 11 bases, with 18 bases separating them. The CDR3 is made up of 14 amino acids. The CDR3 here is CATSDPEPYNEQYF. The CDR3 nucleotides read TGTGCCACCAGTGATCCAGAACCCTACAATGAGCAGTACTTC.

The chain is built from TRBV28 and TRBJ1-3; no clear D gene. The CDR3 length is 15 residues. Trimming cost V 5 bases and J 0 bases, with 11 bases left between them. CDR1 is MDHEN, CDR2 SYDVKM, per germline. The CDR3 DNA sequence: TGTGCCAGCAGTGCAGGACGGTACTCTGGAAACACCATATATTTT. This translates into CASSAGRYSGNTIYF.

This clonotype was counted only a few times. This chain links TRBV19 with TRBJ1-6; possibly TRBD1 for D (5 bases). CDR3 length equals 16 residues. V gave up 6 bases and J gave up 6 bases, with 18 bases separating them. The germline gives CDR1 LNHDA, CDR2 SQIVND (reference sequence). The CDR3 region has the DNA TGTGCCAGTAGGAGTGAACCGGGACTTCCTAATTCACCCCTCCACTTT. Protein sequence: CASRSEPGLPNSPLHF.

This chain links TRBV7-2 with TRBJ2-7; possibly TRBD2 for D (5 bases). In germline, CDR1 is SGHTA, CDR2 FQGNSA. The CDR3 consists of 13 residues. The V gene lost 1 base and the J gene lost 4 bases, with 8 bases spanning the gap. The CDR3 protein is CASSLERRYEQYF. The CDR3 DNA reads as TGTGCCAGCAGCTTAGAGAGGAGGTACGAGCAGTACTTC.

The chain recombines TRBV6-6 with TRBJ2-3; D call uncertain. The CDR3 is made up of 13 amino acids. V was trimmed by 6 bases and J by 1 base, leaving 8 bases between them. Germline V gene sequence: CDR1 MNHNY, CDR2 SVGAGI (reference sequence). The CDR3 bases are TGTGCCAGCAGGCCGGCGGGCACAGATACGCAGTATTTT. Amino acids: CASRPAGTDTQYF.

The V gene is TRBV9, the J gene TRBJ2-3, with 8 bases lining up with TRBD2. This CDR3 has 16 amino acids. Germline assignment: CDR1 SGDLS and CDR2 YYNGEE. V was clipped by 0 bases and J by 4 bases; unmatched bases: 7. The CDR3 protein is CASSVGTSRRADTQYF. CDR3 nucleotides: TGTGCCAGCAGCGTAGGGACTAGCAGGAGGGCAGATACGCAGTATTTT.

The chain employs TRBV13 and TRBJ1-1, with D perhaps TRBD1 (5 bases). Germline V CDR1 and CDR2: PRHDT, FYEKMQ (reference sequence). Deletions cut 1 base from V and 0 bases from J, with 15 bases between. The length of the CDR3 is 17 residues. Here the CDR3 reads CASSLASGAGMNTEAFF. CDR3 DNA: TGTGCCAGCAGCTTAGCGTCCGGGGCAGGGATGAACACTGAAGCTTTCTTT.

This clonotype was counted a single time. The V call is TRBV3-1, the J call TRBJ2-2, with 7 bases identical to TRBD2. With 1 base clipped from V and 6 bases from J, the junction kept 11 bases outside the gene matches. Germline loops: CDR1 LGHDT, CDR2 YNNKEL (reference sequence). This CDR3 is built from 17 residues. The CDR3 loop reads CASSQAPLAGVAGELFF. Here the CDR3 DNA reads TGTGCCAGCAGCCAAGCTCCTCTTGCGGGAGTGGCCGGGGAGCTGTTTTTT.

This clonotype has a handful of counts. This rearrangement joins TRBV2 to TRBJ2-7; 10 bases are a match to TRBD2. The ends lost 6 bases at V and 0 bases at J; junction bases unmatched: 8. Germline V gives CDR1 SNHLY, CDR2 FYNNEI. The CDR3 length is 16 residues. The CDR3 reads CASSVPGLASSYEQYF. CDR3 in DNA: TGTGCCAGCAGCGTACCGGGACTAGCGAGCTCCTACGAGCAGTACTTC.

Many counts were recorded for this clonotype. The V and J genes are TRBV11-2 and TRBJ2-1, with 8 bases matching TRBD2. Germline V CDR1 and CDR2: SGHAT, FQNNGV. This CDR3 spans 14 amino acids. V lost 1 base to trimming and J lost 4 bases; unmatched junction nucleotides: 0. Here the CDR3 DNA reads TGTGCCAGCAGCTTAGTAGCGGGATACAATGAGCAGTTCTTC. It codes for CASSLVAGYNEQFF. Variable domain in full (rest from reference TRBV11-2 and TRBJ2-1): EAGVAQSPRYKIIEKRQSVAFWCNPISGHATLYWYQQILGQGPKLLIQFQNNGVVDDSQLPKDRFSAERLKGVDSTLKIQPAKLEDSAVYLCASSLVAGYNEQFFGPGTRLTVL.

The chain couples TRBV29-1 to TRBJ2-5; D is perhaps TRBD1 or TRBD2 (5 bases each). Germline CDR1 and CDR2: SQVTM and ANQGSEA. Trimming left V 7 bases short and J 13 bases short, with 34 bases between. CDR3 length equals 16 residues. The CDR3 sequence: CSAGPPSSIPSGLAYF. The CDR3, as DNA: TGCAGCGCCGGCCCCCCTAGCTCCATCCCGTCAGGGTTGGCGTACTTC.

In its sample, this clonotype was seen many times. The chain links TRBV3-1 to TRBJ2-3; TRBD2 aligns across 8 bases. J gave up 0 bases and V 4 bases, and 6 bases lay outside the gene matches. Germline V gene data show CDR1 as LGHDT and CDR2 as YNNKEL (reference sequence). This CDR3 is 16 amino acids long. CDR3 region: CASSPRLATSTDTQYF. CDR3 DNA: TGTGCCAGCAGCCCCCGACTAGCGACTAGCACAGATACGCAGTATTTT.

This clonotype was detected a few times. The chain couples TRBV9 to TRBJ1-1; 7 nucleotides line up with TRBD1. The CDR3 is made up of 16 amino acids. J gave up 3 bases and V 4 bases, and 12 bases lay outside the gene matches. CDR1 is SGDLS, CDR2 YYNGEE, per germline. The CDR3, as DNA: TGTGCCAGCAGCCCCCAGGACAGGCGGATTCACACTGAAGCTTTCTTT. It encodes CASSPQDRRIHTEAFF.

This clonotype was seen only a few times. The chain combines TRBV5-5 with TRBJ2-7, with 9 nucleotides matching TRBD1. CDR3 length equals 16 residues. Germline loops: CDR1 SGHKS, CDR2 YYEKEE (reference sequence). With 1 base clipped from V and 2 bases from J, the junction kept 7 bases outside the gene matches. The CDR3 sequence: CASSLLGQGSAYEQYF. CDR3 nucleotide sequence: TGTGCCAGCAGCTTGTTGGGACAGGGATCAGCCTACGAGCAGTACTTC. Filled out from reference TRBV5-5 and TRBJ2-7, the complete variable domain reads DAGVTQSPTHLIKTRGQQVTLRCSPISGHKSVSWYQQVLGQGPQFIFQYYEKEERGRGNFPDRFSARQFPNYSSELNVNALLLGDSALYLCASSLLGQGSAYEQYFGPGTRLTVT.

This clonotype was counted once. The chain couples TRBV20-1 to TRBJ2-5; 11 bases are shared with TRBD2. The CDR3 extends over 15 amino acids. The germline V gene encodes CDR1 DFQATT and CDR2 SNEGSKA (reference sequence). The trim removed 6 bases at V and 11 bases at J, leaving 17 bases unmatched. The CDR3, as DNA: TGCAGTGCCACGGGGGGACTAGCGGCGTACAATGAGCAGTACTTC. As protein: CSATGGLAAYNEQYF.

V usage is TRBV7-2 and J usage is TRBJ2-1, with TRBD2 as a possible D gene (5 bases). Germline V gene sequence: CDR1 SGHTA, CDR2 FQGNSA. The CDR3 loop spans 15 amino acids. V was shortened by 3 bases and J by 4 bases, with 13 bases between the two germline ends. CDR3: CASSFRRATYNEQFF. The DNA for the CDR3 is TGTGCCAGCAGCTTCCGGCGGGCCACTTACAATGAGCAGTTCTTC.